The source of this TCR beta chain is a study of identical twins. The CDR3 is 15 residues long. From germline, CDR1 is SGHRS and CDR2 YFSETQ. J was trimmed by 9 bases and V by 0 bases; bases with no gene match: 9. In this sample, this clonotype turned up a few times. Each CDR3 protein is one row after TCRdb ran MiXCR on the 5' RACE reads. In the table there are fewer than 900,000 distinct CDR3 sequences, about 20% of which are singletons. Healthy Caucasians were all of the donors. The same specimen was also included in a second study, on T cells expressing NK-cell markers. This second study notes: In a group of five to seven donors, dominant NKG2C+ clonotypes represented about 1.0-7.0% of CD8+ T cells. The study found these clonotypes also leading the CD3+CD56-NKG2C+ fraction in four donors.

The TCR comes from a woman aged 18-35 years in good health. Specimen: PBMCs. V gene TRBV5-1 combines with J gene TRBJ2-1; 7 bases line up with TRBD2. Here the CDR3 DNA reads TGCGCCAGCAGCTTGGAAAGGGCGGGAGTCGGTGAGCAGTTCTTC. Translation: CASSLERAGVGEQFF.